The 27 T cell receptor beta chains below come from one sample, sequenced in a study of blood T cell repertoires in COVID-19. Profiling relied on immunoSEQ multiplex PCR, and the TCRdb table lists in-frame clones only, not all of them. The sample lists roughly 80,000 clones, more than 75% occurring once. The sample taken for sequencing was peripheral blood. These receptors originate from a human donor in a cohort sampled during active COVID-19.

The V and J genes are TRBV19 and TRBJ2-1, with TRBD2 matching 10 bases. Germline V gene lookup returns CDR1 LNHDA and CDR2 SQIVND (reference sequence). J lost 7 bases, V lost 5 bases, and 11 bases had no gene match. This CDR3 has 16 residues. The CDR3 is CASSSLRSGRANEQFF. In nucleotides, the CDR3 is TGTGCCAGTAGTTCCCTCCGGAGCGGGAGGGCAAATGAGCAGTTCTTC.

The genes are TRBV10-1 and TRBJ1-5; no firm D call. In germline, CDR1 is WNHNN, CDR2 SYGVQD (reference sequence). The length of the CDR3 is 11 residues. The DNA of the CDR3 is TGCGCTGGGAGGGGCAATCAGCCCCAGCATTTT. Protein: CAGRGNQPQHF.

This chain joins TRBV3-1 (or the pseudogene TRBV3-2) and TRBJ2-7, with TRBD2 identical over 7 bases. Germline V gene data show CDR1 as LGHDT and CDR2 as YNNKEL (reference sequence). Trimming at V came to 6 bases and at J to 0 bases, leaving 8 bases not matched to a gene. The CDR3 has 15 amino acids. The CDR3 region is CASSFPGLLSYEQYF. The CDR3 DNA follows: TGTGCCAGCAGTTTCCCGGGACTACTCTCCTACGAGCAGTACTTC.

The chain recombines TRBV9 with TRBJ2-7; a weak D match, TRBD1 (5 bases). V lost 4 bases to trimming and J lost 4 bases, with 9 bases between them. CDR3 length: 12 residues. The germline CDR1 and CDR2 sequences are SGDLS and YYNGEE. CDR3 sequence (DNA): TGTGCCAGCAGCCCCCAGGGATACGAGCAGTACTTC. Protein product: CASSPQGYEQYF.

CDR3 region: CASKRTSVTDTQYF. The CDR3 DNA is TGTGCCAGTAAAAGGACTAGCGTGACAGATACGCAGTATTTT. The J gene is TRBJ2-3, the V gene TRBV19; 9 nucleotides agree with TRBD2. The CDR3 extends over 14 amino acids. The V segment lost 7 bases and the J segment 3 bases; nucleotides outside the gene matches: 5. Germline values: CDR1 LNHDA, CDR2 SQIVND (reference sequence). Filled out from reference TRBV19 and TRBJ2-3, the complete variable domain reads DGGITQSPKYLFRKEGQNVTLSCEQNLNHDAMYWYRQDPGQGLRLIYYSQIVNDFQKGDIAEGYSVSREKKESFPLTVTSAQKNPTAFYLCASKRTSVTDTQYFGPGTRLTVL.

The V gene is TRBV10-1, the J gene TRBJ2-5; D remains unclear. V lost 3 bases and J 2 bases, leaving 10 bases between the germline ends. The CDR3 length is 14 residues. The V gene's germline CDR1 is WNHNN and CDR2 SYGVQD (reference sequence). CDR3 protein: CASSDRIGQETQYF. The CDR3 region has the DNA TGCGCCAGCAGTGACCGAATCGGGCAAGAGACCCAGTACTTC.

The chain recombines TRBV29-1 with TRBJ1-2, with 10 positions matching TRBD1. The V gene's germline CDR1 is SQVTM and CDR2 ANQGSEA. The ends lost 6 bases at V and 5 bases at J; junction bases unmatched: 6. The CDR3 length is 13 residues. CDR3 bases: TGCAGCGTCGCAAGACAGGGGGCTTATGGCTACACCTTC. Translation gives CSVARQGAYGYTF. Based on the CDR3 plus reference TRBV29-1 and TRBJ1-2, the full variable domain is SAVISQKPSRDICQRGTSLTIQCQVDSQVTMMFWYRQQPGQSLTLIATANQGSEATYESGFVIDKFPISRPNLTFSTLTVSNMSPEDSSIYLCSVARQGAYGYTFGSGTRLTVV.

This rearrangement joins TRBV5-1 to TRBJ1-1; D may be TRBD1 (5 bases). This CDR3 is built from 14 residues. Germline-derived CDR1 and CDR2 are SGHRS and YFSETQ. Trimming took 5 bases from V and 0 from J, leaving 11 bases between them. The CDR3 is CASSPGSLNTEAFF. CDR3 bases: TGCGCCAGCAGTCCAGGGTCCTTGAACACTGAAGCTTTCTTT.

J is TRBJ2-3 and V is TRBV5-4; 8 nucleotides match TRBD1. The CDR3 has 14 amino acids. The germline gives CDR1 SGHNT, CDR2 YYREEE (reference sequence). Unmatched junction bases numbered 7, after V lost 10 bases and J lost 0 bases. The chain's CDR3 is CAATTGVSTDTQYF. The CDR3 nucleotides are TGTGCCGCGACGACAGGGGTGAGCACAGATACGCAGTATTTT.

V gene TRBV28 combines with J gene TRBJ2-3; tentative D call: TRBD1 (6 bases). Trimming removed 5 bases from V and 5 bases from J, with 29 bases in between. Germline values: CDR1 MDHEN, CDR2 SYDVKM. This CDR3 comprises 19 residues. CDR3: CASSANPGTGSESEDTQYF. In DNA form, the CDR3 reads TGTGCCAGCAGTGCAAATCCGGGAACAGGGAGTGAGTCGGAAGATACGCAGTATTTT.

The chain couples TRBV18 to TRBJ2-3; 9 bases agree with TRBD2. Trimming cost V 2 bases and J 3 bases; bases outside gene matches: 3. The CDR3 contains 15 residues. Germline CDR1 KGHSH, CDR2 LQKENI. CDR3 protein: CASSPIAGATDTQYF. The CDR3 nucleotides read TGTGCCAGCTCACCAATAGCGGGGGCTACAGATACGCAGTATTTT.

The chain employs TRBV5-1 and TRBJ1-4; the match to TRBD1 covers 8 bases. Trimming cost V 3 bases and J 0 bases; bases outside gene matches: 4. Germline V gives CDR1 SGHRS, CDR2 YFSETQ. CDR3 length: 16 amino acids. CDR3 region: CASSSSGGSTNEKLFF. As DNA, the CDR3 is TGCGCCAGCAGCTCCTCAGGGGGCTCAACTAATGAAAAACTGTTTTTT.

This chain uses TRBV24-1 with TRBJ2-1; 10 positions match TRBD2. This CDR3 comprises 16 residues. Germline V CDR1 and CDR2: KGHDR, SFDVKD. Trimming at V came to 1 base and at J to 6 bases, leaving 5 bases not matched to a gene. This chain's CDR3 is CATSDFVTSGINEQFF. CDR3 bases: TGTGCCACCAGTGATTTCGTAACTAGCGGGATCAATGAGCAGTTCTTC.

This chain links TRBV6-5 with TRBJ1-5; possibly TRBD1 for D (5 bases). Trimming cost V 3 bases and J 7 bases, with 13 bases left between them. CDR3 length: 14 residues. Germline loops: CDR1 MNHEY, CDR2 SVGAGI. For the CDR3, the DNA is TGTGCCAGCAGTTATGAGCAGGGCCTGCAGCCCCAGCATTTT. It yields the protein CASSYEQGLQPQHF.

The genes are TRBV27 and TRBJ1-3, with D possibly matching TRBD1 (6 bases). Per germline, CDR1 MNHEY and CDR2 SMNVEV (reference sequence). The CDR3 runs to 15 residues. V shed 4 bases and J shed 2 bases, with 12 bases lying between them. This chain's CDR3 is CASSSTGSAGNTIYF. The CDR3 DNA sequence: TGTGCCAGCAGTTCCACAGGGTCAGCTGGAAACACCATATATTTT.

In this sample, this clone turned up once. The V gene is TRBV5-1, the J gene TRBJ1-4, with unresolved D. This CDR3 region has 14 residues. Trimming stripped 0 bases from V and 8 bases from J, with 11 bases between. Germline lookup yields CDR1 SGHRS and CDR2 YFSETQ. CDR3 loop: CASSLGAIEEKLFF. As DNA, the CDR3 is TGCGCCAGCAGCTTGGGGGCCATAGAGGAAAAACTGTTTTTT. Together with reference TRBV5-1 and TRBJ1-4, the CDR3 gives the full variable domain: KAGVTQTPRYLIKTRGQQVTLSCSPISGHRSVSWYQQTPGQGLQFLFEYFSETQRNKGNFPGRFSGRQFSNSRSEMNVSTLELGDSALYLCASSLGAIEEKLFFGSGTQLSVL.

V is TRBV30 and J is TRBJ2-5; tentative D call: TRBD2 (5 bases). The germline gives CDR1 GTSNPN, CDR2 SVGIG (reference sequence). The CDR3 loop spans 13 amino acids. V gave up 5 bases and J gave up 5 bases, with 15 bases separating them. CDR3 DNA: TGTGCCTGGTCGTGGGCCCGGAGGGAGACCCAGTACTTC. It codes for CAWSWARRETQYF.

CDR3 coding DNA: TGCGCCAGCAGCTTGGGCGGGACAGGGAACACAGATACGCAGTATTTT. Its protein product is CASSLGGTGNTDTQYF. V usage is TRBV5-1 and J usage is TRBJ2-3; 9 bases are a match to TRBD1. CDR1 is SGHRS and CDR2 is YFSETQ in the germline V gene. The V and J ends lost 0 bases and 2 bases, in that order; junction bases with no gene match: 4. The length of the CDR3 is 16 residues.

V is TRBV13 and J is TRBJ1-4; 9 bases are a match to TRBD1. CDR1 and CDR2 from the germline V gene are PRHDT and FYEKMQ (reference sequence). V shed 5 bases, J shed 7 bases, and the junction held 8 bases outside the gene matches. CDR3 length: 15 amino acids. CDR3 nucleotide sequence: TGTGCCAGCAGCCCTGGACAGGGGAAAGGTGAAAAACTGTTTTTT. Protein product: CASSPGQGKGEKLFF. The complete variable domain, with remaining parts taken from reference TRBV13 and TRBJ1-4, reads AAGVIQSPRHLIKEKRETATLKCYPIPRHDTVYWYQQGPGQDPQFLISFYEKMQSDKGSIPDRFSAQQFSDYHSELNMSSLELGDSALYFCASSPGQGKGEKLFFGSGTQLSVL.

The genes are TRBV5-1 and TRBJ2-7; D unclear. Germline V gene lookup returns CDR1 SGHRS and CDR2 YFSETQ. The CDR3 covers 14 residues. V dropped 4 bases and J dropped 2 bases, with 13 bases sitting between them. The CDR3 loop reads CASSLNQRTYEQYF. CDR3 coding DNA: TGCGCCAGCAGCCTGAACCAGCGCACCTACGAGCAGTACTTC.

The genes are TRBV7-8 and TRBJ1-5; D is uncertain. Trimming removed 7 bases from V and 2 bases from J, with 12 bases in between. CDR1 is SGHVS, CDR2 FQNEAQ, per germline. The CDR3 covers 14 residues. The CDR3 protein is CASTLLGGNQPQHF. CDR3 nucleotides: TGTGCCAGCACATTACTAGGAGGCAATCAGCCCCAGCATTTT.

The chain uses TRBV5-1 and TRBJ2-1; a weak D match, TRBD1 (6 bases). Trimming cost V 2 bases and J 7 bases, with 16 bases left between them. CDR1 is SGHRS and CDR2 is YFSETQ in the germline V gene. There are 15 residues in the CDR3. CDR3 in amino acids: CASSFRQAGLNEQFF. CDR3 coding DNA: TGCGCCAGCAGCTTCAGACAGGCCGGATTGAATGAGCAGTTCTTC.

V is TRBV28 and J is TRBJ2-3; 7 positions agree with TRBD1. V was clipped by 6 bases and J by 6 bases; unmatched bases: 15. CDR1 MDHEN and CDR2 SYDVKM come from the germline V gene. This CDR3 region has 16 residues. CDR3 amino acids: CASSRQGIGDVDTQYF. The CDR3 bases are TGTGCCAGCAGCCGACAGGGTATAGGTGATGTGGATACGCAGTATTTT.

The J gene is TRBJ2-3, the V gene TRBV7-3, with a weak D call TRBD2 (6 bases). V was pared by 5 bases and J by 0 bases, with 12 bases between. This CDR3 region has 15 residues. Germline V lookup: CDR1 SGHTA, CDR2 FQGTGA. The CDR3 DNA follows: TGTGCCAGCAGCCCGCGGGACCCTAGCACAGATACGCAGTATTTT. It is translated as CASSPRDPSTDTQYF.

V gene TRBV5-1 combines with J gene TRBJ1-2, with TRBD1 matching 9 bases. Trimming took 4 bases from V and 3 from J; bases not matched to a gene: 7. Germline values: CDR1 SGHRS, CDR2 YFSETQ. This CDR3 has 15 residues. The CDR3 reads CASSPQGALDYGYTF. The CDR3 region has the DNA TGCGCCAGCAGCCCACAGGGGGCTCTGGACTATGGCTACACCTTC.

The count of this clone is one. The chain carries TRBV7-8 and TRBJ1-6; D may be TRBD1 (5 bases). CDR3 length: 14 residues. Trimming removed 2 bases at V and 10 bases at J, with 12 bases between. CDR1 and CDR2 (germline): SGHVS, FQNEAQ. The CDR3 coding sequence is TGTGCCAGCAGCTTACATCAGGGTTTGTCACCCCTCCACTTT. This encodes CASSLHQGLSPLHF.

J is TRBJ2-2 and V is TRBV5-1; 7 nucleotides line up with TRBD1. CDR3 length: 15 residues. Germline assignment: CDR1 SGHRS and CDR2 YFSETQ. Trimming removed 4 bases from V and 5 bases from J; junction bases left unmatched: 8. The CDR3 DNA is TGCGCCAGCAGCCCCACAGGGGTCGGGACCGGGGAGCTGTTTTTT. Translation: CASSPTGVGTGELFF.